This T cell receptor (beta chain) was observed in a study of blood T cell repertoires in COVID-19. Overall study: From T cells, B-cell-depleted T cells, or PBMCs came the material, which was cDNA or gDNA.

TCRdb's copy holds only in-frame clones and misses some; the assay was immunoSEQ multiplex PCR. The repertoire holds just over 150,000 clones, with approximately 87% as singletons. Participants were placed into cohorts based on the clinical history they reported. Sequencing was performed on PBMCs or T cells enriched from blood (not recorded which). The receptor was isolated from a woman aged 50 to 65 who had recovered from COVID-19.

The CDR3: CASSLHRDEKLFF. The DNA of the CDR3 is TGTGCCAGCAGTCTCCACCGGGATGAAAAACTGTTTTTT. The genes are TRBV28 and TRBJ1-4; D is undetermined. Trimming took 5 bases from V and 6 from J, leaving 10 bases between them. The CDR3 runs to 13 residues. CDR1 is MDHEN and CDR2 is SYDVKM in the germline V gene.